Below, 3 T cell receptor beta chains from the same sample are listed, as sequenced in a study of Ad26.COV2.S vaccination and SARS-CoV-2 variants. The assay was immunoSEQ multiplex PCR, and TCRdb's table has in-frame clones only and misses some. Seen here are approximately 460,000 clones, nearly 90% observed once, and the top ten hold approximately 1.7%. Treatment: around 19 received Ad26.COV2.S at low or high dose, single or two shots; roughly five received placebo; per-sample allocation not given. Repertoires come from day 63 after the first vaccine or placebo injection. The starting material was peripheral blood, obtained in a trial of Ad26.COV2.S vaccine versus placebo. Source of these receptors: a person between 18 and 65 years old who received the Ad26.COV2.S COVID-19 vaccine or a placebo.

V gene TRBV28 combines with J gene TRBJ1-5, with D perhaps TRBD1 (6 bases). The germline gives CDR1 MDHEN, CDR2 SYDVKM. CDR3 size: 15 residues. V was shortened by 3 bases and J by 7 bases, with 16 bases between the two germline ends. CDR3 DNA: TGTGCCAGCAGTTTCGGGGGGGCAGGTGGGCAGCCCCAGCATTTT. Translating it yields CASSFGGAGGQPQHF.

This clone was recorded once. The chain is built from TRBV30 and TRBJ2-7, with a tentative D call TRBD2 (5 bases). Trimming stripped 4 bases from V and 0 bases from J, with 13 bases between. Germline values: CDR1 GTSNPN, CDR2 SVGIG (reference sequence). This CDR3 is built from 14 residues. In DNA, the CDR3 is TGTGCCTGGAACGGAGCGGTCAGCTCCTACGAGCAGTACTTC. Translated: CAWNGAVSSYEQYF.

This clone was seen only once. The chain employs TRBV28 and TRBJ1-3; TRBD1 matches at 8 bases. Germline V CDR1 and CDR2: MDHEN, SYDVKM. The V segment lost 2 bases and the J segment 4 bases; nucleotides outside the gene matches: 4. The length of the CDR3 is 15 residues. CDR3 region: CASSLGTGGGNTIYF. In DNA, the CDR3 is TGTGCCAGCAGTTTAGGCACAGGGGGAGGAAACACCATATATTTT.